This T cell receptor beta chain was documented in a study of shared clonotypes between healthy human individuals. The CDR3 extends over 14 amino acids. The V gene's germline CDR1 is MNHEY and CDR2 SMNVEV (reference sequence). Unmatched junction bases numbered 9, after V lost 5 bases and J lost 7 bases. Data came from immunoSEQ multiplex PCR; TCRdb stores just in-frame clones and leaves some out. This table holds more than 850,000 clones, 75% to 80% found once. The TCR sequence derives from a man between 18 and 35 years old in good health. Some clones in this sample may be carry-over from other donors' samples. Sequencing was done on a sample of memory CD4+ T cells from PBMCs. As to subset: CD45RA-negative fraction. This chain joins TRBV27 and TRBJ2-7, with TRBD1 matching 9 bases. The CDR3 nucleotides are TGTGCCAGCAGTAGAGGGACAGGGACCGGGGAGCAGTACTTC. It translates to CASSRGTGTGEQYF.